This is a list of T cell receptor beta chains from one sample in a study of T cells in Graves' hyperthyroidism and ophthalmopathy. TCRdb re-called the multiplex PCR reads with MiXCR, one entry per CDR3 protein. The sample holds a few hundred thousand distinct CDR3 sequences, roughly 46% seen once. The specimen was peripheral blood or thyroid tissue (not recorded which). The receptors originated from a young woman with Graves' hyperthyroidism. Both conserved end residues are part of each CDR3. The D gene is left open where the match is weak. Rows may omit the clone size; those that give it use once, few, many or a size class.

V: TRBV9
J: TRBJ2-6
size: NA
D: NA
CDR3: CASSVEGDTHSGANVLTF
DNA: TGTGCCAGCAGCGTTGAGGGGGACACCCACTCTGGGGCCAACGTCCTGACTTTC

V: TRBV7-2
J: TRBJ2-7
size: few
D: TRBD2
CDR3: CASSWGPAGTSGGSSYEQYF
DNA: TGTGCCAGCAGCTGGGGACCAGCCGGGACTAGCGGGGGGTCCTCTTACGAGCAGTACTTC

V: TRBV12-3/TRBV12-4
J: TRBJ1-5
size: NA
D: NA
CDR3: CASSLAGRQHF
DNA: TGTGCCAGCAGTTTAGCGGGGCGCCAGCATTTT

V: TRBV29-1
J: TRBJ2-7
size: few
D: NA
CDR3: CSVVPERGSYEQYF
DNA: TGCAGCGTTGTCCCGGAAAGAGGGTCCTACGAGCAGTACTTC

V: TRBV7-3
J: TRBJ1-1
size: once
D: NA
CDR3: CASSLTGSSGTEAFF
DNA: TGTGCCAGCAGCTTAACTGGGTCTAGCGGGACTGAAGCTTTCTTT

V: TRBV29-1
J: TRBJ2-3
size: NA
D: NA
CDR3: CSVPRLVYTQYF
DNA: TGCAGCGTACCTCGACTAGTTTATACGCAGTATTTT

V: TRBV2
J: TRBJ2-5
size: once
D: NA
CDR3: CASSGTTNQPQYF
DNA: TGTGCCAGCAGTGGGACAACGAATCAGCCCCAGTACTTC

V: TRBV2
J: TRBJ2-1
size: NA
D: TRBD1
CDR3: CAILQGIGRGNEQFF
DNA: TGTGCCATCCTACAGGGGATTGGAAGGGGCAATGAGCAGTTCTTC

V: TRBV7-2
J: TRBJ1-1
size: NA
D: NA
CDR3: CASSLEWAINTEAFF
DNA: TGTGCCAGCAGCTTGGAGTGGGCGATCAACACTGAAGCTTTCTTT

V: TRBV7-9
J: TRBJ1-6
size: many
D: NA
CDR3: CASSSGDNSPLHF
DNA: TGTGCCAGCAGCTCAGGGGACAATTCACCCCTCCACTTT

V: TRBV15
J: TRBJ2-7
size: many
D: TRBD2
CDR3: CATSRATTSGSMGLLEQYF
DNA: TGTGCCACCAGCAGAGCGACGACTAGCGGGAGCATGGGCCTGCTCGAGCAGTACTTC

V: TRBV7-9
J: TRBJ2-2
size: many
D: TRBD2
CDR3: CASSSRTSRLRELFF
DNA: TGTGCCAGCAGCTCACGGACTAGCAGGTTGAGGGAGCTGTTTTTT

V: TRBV7-9
J: TRBJ1-2
size: NA
D: TRBD1
CDR3: CASSQGTGGNTF
DNA: TGTGCCAGCAGCCAAGGGACAGGGGGCAACACCTTC

V: TRBV20-1
J: TRBJ1-4
size: many
D: TRBD1
CDR3: CSARRTGANEKLFF
DNA: TGCAGTGCTAGGAGGACAGGGGCTAATGAAAAACTGTTTTTT

V: TRBV29-1
J: TRBJ2-7
size: many
D: TRBD1
CDR3: CSAGQGDGSYEQYF
DNA: TGCAGCGCGGGACAGGGGGACGGCTCCTACGAGCAGTACTTC

V: TRBV5-1
J: TRBJ2-2
size: few
D: TRBD2
CDR3: CASSAGLAGGPTGELFF
DNA: TGCGCCAGCAGCGCAGGACTAGCGGGAGGGCCTACCGGGGAGCTGTTTTTT

V: TRBV13
J: TRBJ2-3
size: NA
D: NA
CDR3: CASSLLGGGLTDTQYF
DNA: TGTGCCAGCAGCTTGCTGGGGGGAGGCCTTACAGATACGCAGTATTTT

V: TRBV7-9
J: TRBJ2-2
size: NA
D: NA
CDR3: CASSGRRATTGELFF
DNA: TGTGCCAGCAGCGGGCGCAGGGCCACCACCGGGGAGCTGTTTTTT

V: TRBV29-1
J: TRBJ2-1
size: NA
D: NA
CDR3: CSVERDEQFF
DNA: TGCAGCGTTGAAAGGGATGAGCAGTTCTTC

V: TRBV2
J: TRBJ2-7
size: many
D: NA
CDR3: CASSGRWESPYEQYF
DNA: TGTGCCAGCTCTGGGCGGTGGGAGTCGCCCTACGAGCAGTACTTC

V: TRBV6-1
J: TRBJ2-5
size: many
D: NA
CDR3: CASSGSRETQYF
DNA: TGTGCCAGCAGCGGTAGCCGAGAGACCCAGTACTTC

V: TRBV4-1
J: TRBJ1-5
size: few
D: NA
CDR3: CASSQVDLGFAHQPQHF
DNA: TGCGCCAGCAGCCAAGTTGACCTAGGGTTTGCTCATCAGCCCCAGCATTTT

V: TRBV20-1
J: TRBJ1-2
size: NA
D: NA
CDR3: CSLAGAGYTF
DNA: TGCAGTCTCGCCGGGGCAGGCTACACCTTC

V: TRBV20-1
J: TRBJ2-5
size: NA
D: TRBD2
CDR3: CSAREDQGDSGSGETQYF
DNA: TGCAGTGCTAGGGAGGACCAAGGGGATAGCGGGAGTGGCGAGACCCAGTACTTC

V: TRBV12-3/TRBV12-4
J: TRBJ2-7
size: NA
D: TRBD2
CDR3: CASSPLEGAGGPHEQYF
DNA: TGTGCCAGCAGCCCCCTGGAGGGGGCGGGAGGGCCTCACGAGCAGTACTTC

V: TRBV24-1
J: TRBJ2-6
size: NA
D: TRBD2
CDR3: CATGLAGTNVLTF
DNA: TGTGCCACCGGGCTAGCGGGGACCAACGTCCTGACTTTC

V: TRBV11-2
J: TRBJ2-7
size: many
D: TRBD1
CDR3: CASSLGDREEQYF
DNA: TGTGCCAGCAGCTTAGGCGACAGGGAGGAGCAGTACTTC

V: TRBV2
J: TRBJ1-3
size: many
D: TRBD1
CDR3: CAIRRDRPSLEGNTIYF
DNA: TGTGCCATCCGGAGGGACAGACCCTCACTTGAAGGAAACACCATATATTTT

V: TRBV24-1
J: TRBJ1-4
size: few
D: NA
CDR3: CATSDAPGSNEKLFF
DNA: TGTGCCACCAGTGATGCACCGGGTTCCAATGAAAAACTGTTTTTT

V: TRBV7-4
J: TRBJ1-2
size: NA
D: NA
CDR3: CASSLDSASSYTF
DNA: TGTGCCAGCAGCTTAGATTCGGCCTCATCCTACACCTTC

V: TRBV10-3
J: TRBJ1-1
size: many
D: NA
CDR3: CAISERKKNTEAFF
DNA: TGTGCCATCAGTGAGCGGAAGAAGAACACTGAAGCTTTCTTT

V: TRBV7-9
J: TRBJ1-1
size: NA
D: NA
CDR3: CASSTRVAENTEAFF
DNA: TGTGCCAGCAGCACCCGTGTGGCGGAAAACACTGAAGCTTTCTTT

V: TRBV6-5
J: TRBJ2-2
size: many
D: NA
CDR3: CASSYFGINTGELFF
DNA: TGTGCCAGCAGTTACTTCGGGATCAACACCGGGGAGCTGTTTTTT

V: TRBV7-2
J: TRBJ1-2
size: many
D: TRBD1
CDR3: CASSVYGTGAFAYTF
DNA: TGTGCCAGCAGCGTGTACGGGACAGGGGCTTTTGCCTACACCTTC

V: TRBV27
J: TRBJ2-7
size: many
D: TRBD1
CDR3: CASMEGTGAYEQYF
DNA: TGTGCCAGCATGGAGGGGACAGGGGCCTACGAGCAGTACTTC

V: TRBV2
J: TRBJ2-5
size: NA
D: NA
CDR3: CASSVESNETQYF
DNA: TGTGCCAGCAGTGTAGAGAGCAATGAGACCCAGTACTTC

V: TRBV25-1
J: TRBJ1-6
size: NA
D: TRBD1
CDR3: CASSEGTGGRSPLHF
DNA: TGTGCCAGCAGTGAAGGGACAGGGGGCAGGTCACCCCTCCACTTT

V: TRBV12-3/TRBV12-4
J: TRBJ1-1
size: many
D: NA
CDR3: CASSLPGYWGDTEAFF
DNA: TGTGCCAGCAGTTTACCGGGTTATTGGGGGGACACTGAAGCTTTCTTT

V: TRBV2
J: TRBJ2-6
size: many
D: TRBD1
CDR3: CAKYRGGANVLTF
DNA: TGTGCCAAATACAGGGGTGGGGCCAACGTCCTGACTTTC

V: TRBV11-2
J: TRBJ2-2
size: many
D: TRBD2
CDR3: CASSIGLAGGELFF
DNA: TGTGCCAGCAGCATCGGACTAGCGGGCGGGGAGCTGTTTTTT

V: TRBV6-5
J: TRBJ1-1
size: many
D: NA
CDR3: CASSYSLPGAGTEAFF
DNA: TGTGCCAGCAGTTACTCTCTGCCAGGGGCGGGCACTGAAGCTTTCTTT

V: TRBV20-1
J: TRBJ1-5
size: many
D: NA
CDR3: CSASRGSNQPQHF
DNA: TGCAGTGCAAGCCGGGGGTCCAATCAGCCCCAGCATTTT

V: TRBV2
J: TRBJ1-5
size: NA
D: TRBD1
CDR3: CAWSVGTGRGVPQHF
DNA: TGTGCCTGGAGTGTCGGGACAGGTCGCGGGGTGCCCCAGCATTTT

V: TRBV11-3
J: TRBJ2-5
size: NA
D: NA
CDR3: CASSPPRDKETQYF
DNA: TGTGCCAGCAGCCCGCCCCGGGACAAAGAGACCCAGTACTTC

V: TRBV3-1
J: TRBJ1-6
size: many
D: TRBD1
CDR3: CASSLRTGDYNSPLHF
DNA: TGTGCCAGCAGCCTCCGGACAGGCGACTATAATTCACCCCTCCACTTT

V: TRBV5-6
J: TRBJ2-7
size: many
D: NA
CDR3: CASSLKFHEQYF
DNA: TGTGCCAGCAGCTTGAAATTCCACGAGCAGTACTTC

V: TRBV13
J: TRBJ1-5
size: NA
D: NA
CDR3: CASSFGGNNQPQHF
DNA: TGCGCCAGCAGCTTCGGGGGGAACAATCAGCCCCAGCATTTT

V: TRBV3-1
J: TRBJ1-5
size: many
D: NA
CDR3: CASSQRGDNQPQHF
DNA: TGTGCCAGCAGCCAGAGGGGCGACAATCAGCCCCAGCATTTT